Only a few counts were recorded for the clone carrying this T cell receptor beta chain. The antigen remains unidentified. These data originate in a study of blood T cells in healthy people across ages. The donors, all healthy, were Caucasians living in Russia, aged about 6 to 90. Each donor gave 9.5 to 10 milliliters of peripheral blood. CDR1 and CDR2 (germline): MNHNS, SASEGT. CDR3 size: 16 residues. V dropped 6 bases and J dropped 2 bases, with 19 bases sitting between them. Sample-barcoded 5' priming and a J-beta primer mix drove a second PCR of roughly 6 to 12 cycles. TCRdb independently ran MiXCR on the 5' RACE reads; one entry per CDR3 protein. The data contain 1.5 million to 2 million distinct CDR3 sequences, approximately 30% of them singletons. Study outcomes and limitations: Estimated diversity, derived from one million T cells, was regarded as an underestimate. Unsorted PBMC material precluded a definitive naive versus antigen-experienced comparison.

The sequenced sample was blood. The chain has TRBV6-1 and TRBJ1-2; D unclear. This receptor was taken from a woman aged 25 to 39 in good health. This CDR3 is CASRRDLYDQNYGYTF. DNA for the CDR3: TGTGCCAGCAGGCGGGATCTATATGACCAGAACTATGGCTACACCTTC.